Below, one TCR beta chain is given with its context. As yet, its antigen is unknown. The data originate from a study of shared clonotypes between healthy human individuals. Study-wide background: The composition of the donors was a couple of women and a few men aged 18 to 49. Each donor had three CD4 naive, three CD4 memory, two CD8 naive and one CD8 memory plate.

Sequenced by immunoSEQ multiplex PCR; TCRdb stores in-frame clones only, minus some. The sample contains millions of clones, around 90% of which appear only once. Broader study findings: Some naive CD4 clonotypes, approximately 4.5%, turned up in common across a handful of donors.

CDR3 length equals 16 residues. V was shortened by 6 bases and J by 0 bases, with 15 bases between the two germline ends. Looked up from germline, CDR1 is MDHEN and CDR2 is SYDVKM. This rearrangement joins TRBV28 to TRBJ1-5, with D possibly TRBD1 on 5 matching bases. The sequence was collected from a man younger than 35 in good health. The material sequenced was naive CD4+ T cells sorted from blood. Subset specified: CD45RA+ positively selected. The CDR3 nucleotides read TGTGCCAGCAGCCCACAGGCCCAACCTAGCAATCAGCCCCAGCATTTT. This encodes CASSPQAQPSNQPQHF.